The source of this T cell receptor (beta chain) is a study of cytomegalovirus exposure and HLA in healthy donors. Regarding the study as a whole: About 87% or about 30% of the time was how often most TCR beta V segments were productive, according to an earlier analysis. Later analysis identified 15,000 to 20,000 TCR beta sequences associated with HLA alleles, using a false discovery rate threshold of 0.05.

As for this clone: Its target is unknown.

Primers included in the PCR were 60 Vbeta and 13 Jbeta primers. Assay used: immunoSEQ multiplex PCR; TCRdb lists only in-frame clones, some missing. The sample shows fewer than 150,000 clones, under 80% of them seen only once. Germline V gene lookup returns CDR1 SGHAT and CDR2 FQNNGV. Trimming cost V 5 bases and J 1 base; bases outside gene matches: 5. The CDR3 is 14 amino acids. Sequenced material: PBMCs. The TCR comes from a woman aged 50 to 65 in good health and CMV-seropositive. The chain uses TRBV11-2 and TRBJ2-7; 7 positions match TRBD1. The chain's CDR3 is CASSPGQASYEQYF. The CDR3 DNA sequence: TGTGCCAGCAGCCCCGGACAGGCTTCCTACGAGCAGTACTTC.